Each of the 16 T cell receptor beta chains below was sequenced from the same sample in a study of cytomegalovirus exposure and HLA in healthy donors. Primers: 60 Vbeta forward and 13 Jbeta reverse. The assay was immunoSEQ multiplex PCR, and TCRdb's table has in-frame clones only and misses some. The data show about 170,000 clones, approximately 80% seen once. Sequenced input: PBMCs. Every receptor here comes from a woman aged 50 to 60 in good health and CMV-seropositive.

The J gene is TRBJ2-1, the V gene TRBV6-6, with 8 bases fitting TRBD2. V was clipped by 7 bases and J by 8 bases; unmatched bases: 10. The CDR3 contains 14 residues. CDR1 MNHNY and CDR2 SVGAGI come from the germline V gene (reference sequence). The CDR3 nucleotides read TGTGCCAGCAACCCGGGACTAGGGTTCGATGAGCAGTTCTTC. Translation: CASNPGLGFDEQFF.

This sequence joins TRBV28 and TRBJ1-2; TRBD1 might be the D (6 bases). The CDR3 totals 15 residues. V lost 6 bases and J lost 0, with 14 bases in between. Germline V gives CDR1 MDHEN, CDR2 SYDVKM. CDR3: CASRVTGIANYGYTF. CDR3 coding DNA: TGTGCCAGCAGGGTCACAGGGATAGCTAACTATGGCTACACCTTC.

The chain recombines TRBV19 with TRBJ2-1, with TRBD1 as a possible D gene (7 bases). V was shortened by 3 bases and J by 8 bases, with 17 bases between the two germline ends. Germline CDR1 is LNHDA and CDR2 is SQIVND (reference sequence). The CDR3 is 15 amino acids. The CDR3 reads CASSMGRARGDEQFF. CDR3 nucleotides: TGTGCCAGTAGTATGGGTAGGGCCAGGGGGGATGAGCAGTTCTTC.

CDR3 nucleotide sequence: TGTGCCTCTGGAGAGGTCAGGCAGGGGGCCCTGAATGAAAAACTGTTTTTT. Translating gives CASGEVRQGALNEKLFF. This chain joins TRBV30 and TRBJ1-4, with 8 bases fitting TRBD1. Germline-derived CDR1 and CDR2 are GTSNPN and SVGIG (reference sequence). The trim removed 7 bases at V and 5 bases at J, leaving 18 bases unmatched. This CDR3 is 17 amino acids long.

This clone was picked up a small number of times. V usage is TRBV2 and J usage is TRBJ2-1; TRBD2 agrees at 7 bases. The V gene's germline CDR1 is SNHLY and CDR2 FYNNEI. Trimming removed 5 bases from V and 2 bases from J; junction bases left unmatched: 9. This CDR3 is built from 16 residues. The chain's CDR3 is CASSKGGGSAYNEQFF. DNA for the CDR3: TGTGCCAGCAGTAAAGGCGGCGGGAGTGCCTACAATGAGCAGTTCTTC.

To note about this clone: At one boundary the junction diverges from the germline segment, which might be a read error. V usage is TRBV28 and J usage is TRBJ2-2; a possible D gene is TRBD2 (5 bases). This CDR3 region has 14 residues. Germline V gene data show CDR1 as MDHEN and CDR2 as SYDVKM. The CDR3 region has the DNA TGTGCTAGCACGGGGTTTCCAAACACCGGGGAGCTGTTTTTT. Its translation is CASTGFPNTGELFF.

This clone appeared a few times. The J gene is TRBJ2-2, the V gene TRBV6-1; TRBD1 agrees at 8 bases. Germline CDR1 and CDR2: MNHNS and SASEGT. The CDR3 totals 16 residues. The J segment lost 6 bases and the V segment lost 0 bases, leaving 6 bases of the junction unmatched. CDR3 protein: CASSEAGRGRAGELFF. The CDR3 DNA reads TGTGCCAGCAGTGAAGCAGGCAGGGGGCGGGCCGGGGAGCTGTTTTTT.

This chain links TRBV5-1 with TRBJ1-2, with 9 bases that match TRBD1. This CDR3 contains 14 residues. Germline lookup yields CDR1 SGHRS and CDR2 YFSETQ. The ends lost 4 bases at V and 8 bases at J; junction bases unmatched: 9. The CDR3 DNA is TGCGCCAGCAGCCCGGGACAGGGAGGAACAGGCTACACCTTC. Protein sequence: CASSPGQGGTGYTF.

V is TRBV27 and J is TRBJ1-2, with a tentative D call TRBD1 (5 bases). The V end lost 3 bases, the J end lost 6 bases, and 14 bases lay between the germline ends. The germline V gene encodes CDR1 MNHEY and CDR2 SMNVEV (reference sequence). The CDR3 contains 14 residues. For the CDR3, the DNA is TGTGCCAGCAGTTTCCGGGACTCTAGGGATGGCTACACCTTC. Protein product: CASSFRDSRDGYTF.

This clone was seen once. The chain couples TRBV11-2 to TRBJ2-7; perhaps TRBD2 as D (5 bases). CDR1 and CDR2 from the germline V gene are SGHAT and FQNNGV. The CDR3 contains 12 residues. Trimming took off 8 bases at V and 2 bases at J, with 10 bases between the two ends. The CDR3: CASQGLTYEQYF. The DNA of the CDR3 is TGTGCCAGCCAAGGACTTACCTACGAGCAGTACTTC.

CDR3 sequence: CATPEGWGGNPYEQYF. In DNA, the CDR3 is TGTGCCACCCCGGAGGGGTGGGGCGGGAATCCCTACGAGCAGTACTTC. The rearrangement joins TRBV9 to TRBJ2-7, with D maybe TRBD2 (6 bases). The ends were cut back, 9 bases at V and 2 bases at J, with 24 bases in the middle. Germline CDR1 reads SGDLS; CDR2 reads YYNGEE. CDR3 length equals 16 residues.

This clone appeared a single time. The genes are TRBV10-3 and TRBJ2-3; 7 bases agree with TRBD1. V was pared by 6 bases and J by 0 bases, with 3 bases of the junction left unmatched. In germline, CDR1 is ENHRY, CDR2 SYGVKD. This CDR3 region has 14 residues. CDR3 coding DNA: TGTGCCATCAGCCGGGACAGAAGCACAGATACGCAGTATTTT. This translates into CAISRDRSTDTQYF.

The chain links TRBV5-1 to TRBJ2-2; D is possibly TRBD2 (6 bases). There are 15 residues in the CDR3. Between the trimmed V and J ends, which lost 2 bases and 3 bases, there was a span of 11 bases. In germline, CDR1 is SGHRS, CDR2 YFSETQ. The CDR3: CASSLGGYDTGELFF. CDR3 sequence (DNA): TGCGCCAGCAGCTTAGGAGGGTACGACACCGGGGAGCTGTTTTTT.

The rearrangement uses TRBV6-6 and TRBJ2-2; 9 bases match TRBD2. Germline assignment: CDR1 MNHNY and CDR2 SVGAGI (reference sequence). The length of the CDR3 is 14 residues. Trimming removed 6 bases from V and 4 bases from J; junction bases left unmatched: 3. For the CDR3, the DNA is TGTGCCAGCAGGCTAGCGGGACGCACCGGGGAGCTGTTTTTT. Residues: CASRLAGRTGELFF.

The J gene is TRBJ2-1, the V gene TRBV4-2; TRBD2 matches at 12 bases. Germline assignment: CDR1 LGHNA and CDR2 YNFKEQ. J lost 10 bases, V lost 3 bases, and 7 bases had no gene match. The CDR3 runs 15 residues. CDR3 loop: CASSQPTSGGGEQFF. CDR3 sequence (DNA): TGTGCCAGCAGCCAGCCGACTAGCGGGGGAGGGGAGCAGTTCTTC.

This chain uses TRBV2 with TRBJ2-7, with TRBD2 identical over 7 bases. V gave up 7 bases and J gave up 2 bases; unmatched junction bases: 5. The CDR3 length is 13 residues. Looked up from germline, CDR1 is SNHLY and CDR2 is FYNNEI. The DNA of the CDR3 is TGTGCCAGCACGCTAGCGGAGACCTACGAGCAGTACTTC. Translation gives CASTLAETYEQYF. Supplemented by reference TRBV2 and TRBJ2-7, the full variable domain reads EPEVTQTPSHQVTQMGQEVILRCVPISNHLYFYWYRQILGQKVEFLVSFYNNEISEKSEIFDDQFSVERPDGSNFTLKIRSTKLEDSAMYFCASTLAETYEQYFGPGTRLTVT.